A single count supports the clone carrying this TCR beta chain. The data were produced by immunoSEQ multiplex PCR, yet TCRdb's version contains in-frame clones alone and is incomplete. Among millions of clones listed, less than 95% were seen once. This sample stems from a study of shared clonotypes between healthy human individuals. The CDR3 extends over 14 amino acids. Germline V gives CDR1 LNHNV, CDR2 YYDKDF (reference sequence). The J segment lost 1 base and the V segment lost 6 bases, leaving 5 bases of the junction unmatched. The naive CD8 fraction comprised CD45RO-negative cells positively selected for CCR7 and excluded terminally differentiated effector memory CD45RA+ cells.

V gene TRBV15 combines with J gene TRBJ2-5; TRBD2 aligns across 7 bases. The receptor's source is a young man in good health. Sequencing input: naive CD8+ T cells sorted from blood. In DNA, the CDR3 is TGTGCCACCAGTCAGACTAGCAGCCAAGAGACCCAGTACTTC. As protein: CATSQTSSQETQYF.